What follows describes a single T cell receptor (beta chain). No antigen is known for it. The data were taken from a study of cytomegalovirus exposure and HLA in healthy donors. J was trimmed by 7 bases and V by 1 base; bases with no gene match: 1. This CDR3 spans 13 amino acids. Germline assignment: CDR1 KGHSH and CDR2 LQKENI. Study conclusions and caveats: Presence/absence analyses treated sequencing depth as roughly uniform across donors. A reported reduction in N-insertions relative to the 666-donor mean was seen in an Asian-associated ancestry cluster in a later analysis. DRB1 showed the most TCR associations and HLA-C the fewest in a later analysis, as rates varied by HLA locus. Sequencing had likely introduced a cluster of highly shared sequence variants as an artifact.

60 Vbeta and 13 Jbeta primers were used in PCR. Clones were read by immunoSEQ multiplex PCR, and TCRdb kept only the in-frame ones, dropping some. This table has 130,000 to 150,000 clones, 60% to 85% appearing once. Specimen: PBMCs. The chain employs TRBV18 and TRBJ1-2, with 9 bases that match TRBD1. This sequence originates from a woman aged 40 to 50 in good health and CMV-seropositive. CDR3 loop: CASSPRDRAGYTF. CDR3 nucleotides: TGTGCCAGCTCACCACGGGACAGGGCTGGCTACACCTTC.